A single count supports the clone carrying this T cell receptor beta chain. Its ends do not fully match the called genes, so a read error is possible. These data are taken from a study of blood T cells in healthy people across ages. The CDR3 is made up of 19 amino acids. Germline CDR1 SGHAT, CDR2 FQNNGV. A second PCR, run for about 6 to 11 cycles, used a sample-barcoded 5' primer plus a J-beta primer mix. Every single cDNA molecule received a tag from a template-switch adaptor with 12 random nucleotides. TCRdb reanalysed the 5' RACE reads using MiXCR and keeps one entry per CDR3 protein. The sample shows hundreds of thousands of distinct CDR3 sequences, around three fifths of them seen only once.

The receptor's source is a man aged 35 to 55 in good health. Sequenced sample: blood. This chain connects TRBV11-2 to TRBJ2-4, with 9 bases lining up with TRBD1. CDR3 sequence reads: CTSSLGTGSYSEGQNIQYF. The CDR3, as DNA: TGTACCAGCAGCCTCGGGACAGGGTCCTATAGCGAGGGCCAAAACATTCAGTACTTC. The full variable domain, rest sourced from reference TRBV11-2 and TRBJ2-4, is EAGVAQSPRYKIIEKRQSVAFWCNPISGHATLYWYQQILGQGPKLLIQFQNNGVVDDSQLPKDRFSAERLKGVDSTLKIQPAKLEDSAVYLCTSSLGTGSYSEGQNIQYFGAGTRLSVL.